This T cell receptor beta chain was captured in a study of relationships among human T cell subsets. Pooled CD4+ and CD8+ T cells were bead-selected with anti-CD45RA to get naive and transitional cells. The CDR3 runs to 17 residues. The V and J ends lost 3 bases and 5 bases, in that order; junction bases with no gene match: 14. Germline V CDR1 and CDR2: SGHVS, FNYEAQ. TCR alpha and beta CDR3s were amplified from mRNA by semiquantitative ARM-PCR. In ARM-PCR, communal superprimers followed tagged nested gene-specific primers for exponential amplification. MiXCR was run by TCRdb on the multiplex PCR reads, yielding one entry per CDR3 protein. The sample has approximately 7,300 distinct CDR3 sequences, 70% seen once.

The V and J genes are TRBV7-6 and TRBJ2-5, with 8 bases that match TRBD2. Sample: naive and transitional (CD45RA+) T cells sorted from blood. The receptor was derived from a man aged 35-49 years in good health. CDR3 nucleotide sequence: TGTGCCAGCAGCTTCTCTACGGGAGGGCCTGTCGGGGAGACCCAGTACTTC. It codes for CASSFSTGGPVGETQYF.